The 18 T cell receptor beta chains listed next were all sequenced from one sample in a study of T cells in Graves' hyperthyroidism and ophthalmopathy. TCR beta CDR3 region amplification was performed from RNA transcripts. The HTBI set primed first-round TCR CDR3 RT-PCR. TCRdb recomputed calls from the multiplex PCR reads with MiXCR, one row per CDR3 protein. The repertoire consists of about 590,000 distinct CDR3 sequences, with about 14% occurring once and the leading ten covering about 7%. The material sequenced was blood. The source is a woman aged 18-35 years with Graves' ophthalmopathy.

This clonotype has ten or more counts. V is TRBV6-2 or TRBV6-3 and J is TRBJ1-1, with a tentative D call TRBD1 (6 bases). The length of the CDR3 is 16 residues. CDR1 and CDR2 from the germline V gene are MNHEY and SVGEGT. Trimming took 0 bases from V and 0 from J, leaving 11 bases between them. The CDR3 here is CASSYSDSLMNTEAFF. CDR3 nucleotides: TGTGCCAGCAGTTACTCGGACAGCCTCATGAACACTGAAGCTTTCTTT.

This clonotype was picked up many times. The chain is built from TRBV7-9 and TRBJ1-2, with TRBD1 as a possible D gene (6 bases). Germline V gene sequence: CDR1 SEHNR, CDR2 FQNEAQ (reference sequence). The germline V and J ends were trimmed by 3 bases and 4 bases, with 15 bases remaining between them. CDR3 length: 15 amino acids. The CDR3 loop is CASSFPQGTGYGYTF. The CDR3 DNA follows: TGTGCCAGCAGCTTCCCCCAGGGGACGGGCTATGGCTACACCTTC.

This clonotype was observed at least ten times. V and J are TRBV11-2 and TRBJ2-7; TRBD1 might be the D (5 bases). This CDR3 region has 12 residues. Germline V gene data show CDR1 as SGHAT and CDR2 as FQNNGV. With 7 bases removed from V and 2 bases from J, the gap between germline ends came to 9 bases. CDR3 loop: CASTRDTYEQYF. The CDR3 region has the DNA TGTGCCAGCACCAGGGATACCTACGAGCAGTACTTC.

This clonotype appeared many times. V and J are TRBV29-1 and TRBJ1-1; D unresolved. Germline V gives CDR1 SQVTM, CDR2 ANQGSEA. V shed 2 bases and J shed 0 bases, with 7 bases lying between them. CDR3 size: 13 residues. CDR3 sequence: CSVEPTMNTEAFF. The CDR3 region has the DNA TGCAGCGTTGAACCAACCATGAACACTGAAGCTTTCTTT.

In this sample, this clonotype turned up many times. The junction shows a germline mismatch at one end, possibly a read error. The V and J genes are TRBV30 and TRBJ1-1; no reliable D call. The CDR3 length is 10 residues. The germline V gene encodes CDR1 GTSNPN and CDR2 SVGIG (reference sequence). CDR3 residues: CAWQNSEAFF. In DNA form, the CDR3 reads TGTGCCTGGCAGAACAGTGAAGCTTTCTTT. Full variable domain (remainder filled in from reference TRBV30 and TRBJ1-1): SQTIHQWPATLVQPVGSPLSLECTVEGTSNPNLYWYRQAAGRGLQLLFYSVGIGQISSEVPQNLSASRPQDRQFILSSKKLLLSDSGFYLCAWQNSEAFFGQGTRLTVV.

The table lists this clonotype with a few counts. This chain joins TRBV4-3 and TRBJ2-3, with 9 bases aligning to TRBD1. Looked up from germline, CDR1 is LGHNA and CDR2 is YSLEER. Trimming cost V 1 base and J 0 bases; bases outside gene matches: 11. The CDR3 is 19 amino acids. CDR3 residues: CASSQGVATGTGSTDTQYF. CDR3 coding DNA: TGCGCCAGCAGCCAAGGAGTCGCCACGGGGACAGGGAGCACAGATACGCAGTATTTT.

This clonotype was detected many times. The chain carries TRBV30 and TRBJ2-7, with 7 bases lining up with TRBD2. The CDR3 length is 12 residues. Germline-derived CDR1 and CDR2 are GTSNPN and SVGIG (reference sequence). After removal of 2 bases from V and 3 bases from J, the junction contained 1 base not matched to a gene. The CDR3 here is CAWSSSGYEQYF. In DNA form, the CDR3 reads TGTGCCTGGAGTTCTAGCGGCTACGAGCAGTACTTC.

This clonotype occurred a few times. The gene calls are TRBV5-4 and TRBJ1-2; D is possibly TRBD1 (5 bases). The V end was cut by 1 base, the J end by 8 bases, with 15 bases between. The CDR3 runs to 14 residues. Germline values: CDR1 SGHNT, CDR2 YYREEE (reference sequence). CDR3 sequence (DNA): TGTGCCAGCAGCTTGAGGGAGGGGCTGGGGGGCTACACCTTC. Its translation is CASSLREGLGGYTF.

This clonotype appeared many times. This chain joins TRBV29-1 and TRBJ2-7; 12 bases are shared with TRBD2. From germline, CDR1 is SQVTM and CDR2 ANQGSEA. V lost 3 bases, J lost 6 bases, and 6 bases stayed unmatched. This CDR3 is 14 amino acids long. The CDR3 sequence: CSVDAPGLAGEQYF. In DNA, the CDR3 is TGCAGCGTTGATGCCCCGGGACTAGCGGGCGAGCAGTACTTC.

The sample holds many counts of this clonotype. This chain links TRBV24-1 with TRBJ2-2, with 9 nucleotides matching TRBD1. This CDR3 spans 18 amino acids. CDR1 is KGHDR, CDR2 SFDVKD, per germline. After removal of 5 bases from V and 6 bases from J, the junction contained 15 bases not matched to a gene. This CDR3 is CATSGRAYRDRVPGELFF. For the CDR3, the DNA is TGTGCCACCAGTGGTCGAGCTTACCGGGACAGGGTTCCCGGGGAGCTGTTTTTT.

This clonotype was recorded many times. The V call is TRBV7-2, the J call TRBJ2-1; no clear D. Germline V gene sequence: CDR1 SGHTA, CDR2 FQGNSA. V was shortened by 1 base and J by 2 bases, with 9 bases between the two germline ends. The CDR3 contains 15 residues. The CDR3 sequence: CASSLDGSAYNEQFF. As DNA, the CDR3 is TGTGCCAGCAGCTTAGACGGGTCCGCCTACAATGAGCAGTTCTTC. The complete variable domain, with remaining parts taken from reference TRBV7-2 and TRBJ2-1, reads GAGVSQSPSNKVTEKGKDVELRCDPISGHTALYWYRQSLGQGLEFLIYFQGNSAPDKSGLPSDRFSAERTGGSVSTLTIQRTQQEDSAVYLCASSLDGSAYNEQFFGPGTRLTVL.

This clonotype was seen repeatedly, ten times or more. The rearrangement links TRBV28 to TRBJ1-4; weak D call: TRBD1 (6 bases). V was clipped by 4 bases and J by 0 bases, with 9 bases between them. The CDR3 totals 15 residues. Per the germline V gene, CDR1 is MDHEN and CDR2 is SYDVKM. This CDR3 reads CASSSRTATNEKLFF. The DNA of the CDR3 is TGTGCCAGCAGTTCACGGACAGCAACTAATGAAAAACTGTTTTTT.

This clonotype was counted between two and nine times. This chain connects TRBV12-3 or TRBV12-4 to TRBJ2-2; no firm D call. This CDR3 contains 11 residues. The V end was cut by 10 bases, the J end by 3 bases, with 6 bases between. CDR3 loop: CATYDTGELFF. The DNA for the CDR3 is TGTGCCACATACGACACCGGGGAGCTGTTTTTT.

The V call is TRBV5-1, the J call TRBJ2-1, with 12 nucleotides matching TRBD2. V gave up 4 bases and J gave up 7 bases; unmatched junction bases: 6. The CDR3 length is 15 residues. Per the germline V gene, CDR1 is SGHRS and CDR2 is YFSETQ. The CDR3 DNA reads as TGCGCCAGCAGCCGACTAGCGGGAGCGATAAATGAGCAGTTCTTC. As protein: CASSRLAGAINEQFF.

This chain uses TRBV11-3 with TRBJ2-1; D possibly uses TRBD1 or TRBD2 (5 bases each). V lost 6 bases to trimming and J lost 4 bases, with 16 bases between them. Germline CDR1 SGHNT, CDR2 YENEEA. The CDR3 runs 15 residues. CDR3 sequence (DNA): TGTGCCAGCAGTTCAGTGGGGACCGCTTACAATGAGCAGTTCTTC. Translating gives CASSSVGTAYNEQFF.

A few counts support this clonotype. The J gene is TRBJ1-3, the V gene TRBV18; unclear D gene. The CDR3 consists of 16 residues. Trimming removed 2 bases from V and 3 bases from J, with 14 bases in between. The germline V gene has CDR1 KGHSH and CDR2 LQKENI. As DNA, the CDR3 is TGTGCCAGCTCACCAAACGAAGGGTTAGATGGAAACACCATATATTTT. Amino acids: CASSPNEGLDGNTIYF.

Turning to this clonotype: This may come from a read error, since a much larger clone is one base off. J is TRBJ2-1 and V is TRBV7-2; 9 nucleotides match TRBD2. Losses at the gene ends were 1 base for V and 9 bases for J; bases not matched to a gene: 4. CDR3 length: 14 residues. Per the germline V gene, CDR1 is SGHTA and CDR2 is FQGNSA. In DNA form, the CDR3 reads TGTGCCAGCAGCTTAGGACTAGCGGCCGGTGAGCAGTTCTTC. Its protein is CASSLGLAAGEQFF.

About this clonotype: With a much larger clone just one base away, this may be a read error. The chain links TRBV6-2 or TRBV6-3 to TRBJ1-2; a weak D match, TRBD1 (6 bases). Germline-derived CDR1 and CDR2 are MNHEY and SVGEGT. The length of the CDR3 is 18 residues. V was trimmed by 1 base and J by 1 base, leaving 19 bases between them. CDR3 region: CASSYLRGHQLDNYGYTF. The CDR3 DNA sequence: TGTGCCAGCAGTTACTTGAGGGGACACCAGCTCGATAACTATGGCTACACCTTC.